This passage covers 27 T cell receptor beta chains from one sample sequenced in a study of T cells in Graves' hyperthyroidism and ophthalmopathy. RNA transcripts gave rise to amplified TCR beta CDR3 regions. In the first-round RT-PCR of the TCR CDR3, the HTBI primer set was used. TCRdb re-called the multiplex PCR reads through MiXCR, storing one row per CDR3 protein. The sample lists about 740,000 distinct CDR3 sequences, 12% to 15% occurring once. The sequenced sample was blood. The receptors were gathered from a woman between 18 and 29 years old with Graves' hyperthyroidism.

This clonotype showed up many times. The chain has TRBV29-1 and TRBJ2-7; unclear D gene. V lost 7 bases and J 2 bases, leaving 15 bases between the germline ends. This CDR3 is built from 13 residues. Per the germline V gene, CDR1 is SQVTM and CDR2 is ANQGSEA. CDR3 sequence reads: CSALMPSTYEQYF. The DNA for the CDR3 is TGCAGCGCCTTGATGCCCTCTACCTACGAGCAGTACTTC.

This clonotype was seen repeatedly, ten times or more. The chain combines TRBV20-1 with TRBJ1-5, with 8 bases aligning to TRBD1. CDR1 and CDR2 (germline): DFQATT, SNEGSKA (reference sequence). The CDR3 runs to 18 residues. Trimming took 1 base from V and 1 from J; bases not matched to a gene: 12. The CDR3 DNA sequence: TGCAGTGCTAGAGGAGCGGTTCAGGGGGCGGTAAGCAATCAGCCCCAGCATTTT. Encoded protein: CSARGAVQGAVSNQPQHF.

This clonotype showed up just a few times. The chain joins TRBV7-9 to TRBJ2-1, with 9 nucleotides matching TRBD2. The CDR3 contains 17 residues. Germline V gene data show CDR1 as SEHNR and CDR2 as FQNEAQ (reference sequence). Trimming cost V 5 bases and J 8 bases; bases outside gene matches: 16. The CDR3 nucleotides are TGTGCCAGCAGCGCGCGAGGGTACGGACTAGCGAGAGATGAGCAGTTCTTC. As protein: CASSARGYGLARDEQFF.

At least ten counts were recorded for this clonotype. The rearrangement joins TRBV18 to TRBJ2-3, with unresolved D. The V and J ends lost 3 bases and 1 base respectively, with 14 bases between them. The CDR3 spans 16 residues. Germline V CDR1 and CDR2: KGHSH, LQKENI. CDR3 amino acids: CASSPRWCDGTDTQYF. The CDR3 DNA sequence: TGTGCCAGCTCACCTAGGTGGTGCGACGGCACAGATACGCAGTATTTT.

This clonotype was recorded a few times. The chain employs TRBV27 and TRBJ1-1; D ambiguous. V lost 3 bases to trimming and J lost 8 bases, with 13 bases between them. The CDR3 is made up of 13 amino acids. Germline values: CDR1 MNHEY, CDR2 SMNVEV (reference sequence). CDR3 protein: CASSFVIRGEAFF. Written as DNA, the CDR3 is TGTGCCAGCAGTTTTGTCATCCGCGGGGAAGCTTTCTTT.

This clonotype showed up just a few times. This sequence joins TRBV28 and TRBJ1-5; the D is unclear. Germline V gives CDR1 MDHEN, CDR2 SYDVKM. The ends were cut back, 2 bases at V and 4 bases at J, with 9 bases in the middle. The CDR3 has 14 residues. In DNA form, the CDR3 reads TGTGCCAGCAGTTTAATACAGACAAATCAGCCCCAGCATTTT. Translated, it gives CASSLIQTNQPQHF.

This clonotype turned up a few times. The CDR3, as DNA: TGTGCCAGCAGAGGTCTGGGCTCTGGGGCCAACGTCCTGACTTTC. Amino acid sequence: CASRGLGSGANVLTF. V is TRBV6-1 and J is TRBJ2-6; D not resolved. The CDR3 is 15 residues long. V shed 6 bases and J shed 0 bases, with 9 bases lying between them. Germline CDR1 is MNHNS and CDR2 is SASEGT.

This clonotype was seen ten or more times. The V gene is TRBV20-1, the J gene TRBJ1-5; D is undetermined. V shed 5 bases and J shed 3 bases, with 11 bases lying between them. The CDR3 contains 13 residues. Germline CDR1 is DFQATT and CDR2 is SNEGSKA (reference sequence). Written as DNA, the CDR3 is TGCAGTGCTGAGGGAAGTGTCAATCAGCCCCAGCATTTT. This encodes CSAEGSVNQPQHF.

Concerning this clonotype: A much larger clone lies one base from this, so it may be a read error. The V gene is TRBV2, the J gene TRBJ2-7; 10 bases align to TRBD2. Germline CDR1 is SNHLY and CDR2 is FYNNEI. The CDR3 runs to 16 residues. The trim removed 5 bases at V and 7 bases at J, leaving 14 bases unmatched. The CDR3 region has the DNA TGTGCCAGCAGTTCCGGGACTAGCGACGCTCTACGTGAGCAGTACTTC. Protein product: CASSSGTSDALREQYF.

This chain joins TRBV30 and TRBJ2-3; 7 bases are a match to TRBD2. This CDR3 has 15 residues. Trimming cost V 3 bases and J 4 bases; bases outside gene matches: 10. Germline V gene data show CDR1 as GTSNPN and CDR2 as SVGIG (reference sequence). CDR3 in DNA: TGTGCCTGGAGCCTGGTAGCGGGTGGCCCAGATACGCAGTATTTT. Protein sequence: CAWSLVAGGPDTQYF.

This clonotype was found many times. The chain carries TRBV20-1 and TRBJ1-2, with a possible D match to TRBD1 (6 bases). The length of the CDR3 is 14 residues. CDR1 is DFQATT, CDR2 SNEGSKA, per germline (reference sequence). The germline V and J ends were trimmed by 4 bases and 2 bases, with 14 bases remaining between them. CDR3 residues: CSATPGTSNYGYTF. CDR3 coding DNA: TGCAGTGCTACCCCCGGGACATCCAACTATGGCTACACCTTC.

The sample holds a few counts of this clonotype. This chain uses TRBV18 with TRBJ2-7, with D possibly TRBD1 on 5 matching bases. The germline V gene encodes CDR1 KGHSH and CDR2 LQKENI. The germline V and J ends were trimmed by 2 bases and 5 bases, with 16 bases remaining between them. This CDR3 comprises 15 residues. Written as DNA, the CDR3 is TGTGCCAGCTCACCAACAGGACGGCTAGGGGACGAGCAGTACTTC. Its protein is CASSPTGRLGDEQYF.

In this sample, this clonotype turned up many times. CDR3 bases: TGTGCCAGCACCGGACTAGCGGGAGCTGACGAGCAGTACTTC. Translation: CASTGLAGADEQYF. The gene calls are TRBV12-3 or TRBV12-4 and TRBJ2-7; TRBD2 agrees at 13 bases. This CDR3 region has 14 residues. With 7 bases clipped from V and 5 bases from J, the junction kept 5 bases outside the gene matches.

In DNA form, the CDR3 reads TGTGCCACCAGCAGGATAATGAGCAATGAGCAGTTCTTC. Its protein product is CATSRIMSNEQFF. The chain is built from TRBV15 and TRBJ2-1; D not certain. The CDR3 is 13 residues long. Looked up from germline, CDR1 is LNHNV and CDR2 is YYDKDF (reference sequence). V lost 3 bases and J 6 bases, leaving 9 bases between the germline ends.

The rearrangement uses TRBV29-1 and TRBJ2-3, with D unclear. CDR1 SQVTM and CDR2 ANQGSEA come from the germline V gene. V lost 3 bases and J 2 bases, leaving 9 bases between the germline ends. The CDR3 runs to 13 residues. Written as DNA, the CDR3 is TGCAGCGTTGACACCCTTCTCACAGATACGCAGTATTTT. It is translated as CSVDTLLTDTQYF.

The chain couples TRBV24-1 to TRBJ2-1, with D perhaps matching TRBD1 or TRBD2 (7 bases each). Trimming stripped 7 bases from V and 6 bases from J, with 15 bases between. CDR1 is KGHDR, CDR2 SFDVKD, per germline. The CDR3 length is 14 residues. The CDR3, as DNA: TGTGCCACCAGGACAGGGAGGGGGGGCAATGAGCAGTTCTTC. It codes for CATRTGRGGNEQFF.

This clonotype was seen ten or more times. This rearrangement joins TRBV5-1 to TRBJ1-6, with D maybe TRBD1 (6 bases). V was cut by 4 bases and J by 7 bases, with 18 bases left in between. The length of the CDR3 is 16 residues. Germline V gives CDR1 SGHRS, CDR2 YFSETQ. The CDR3 nucleotides are TGCGCCAGCAGCCCTGGACAGACCCGGGGGAATTCACCCCTCCACTTT. Translation gives CASSPGQTRGNSPLHF.

About this clonotype: A much bigger clone sits one base away, suggesting this may be a read error. The chain joins TRBV5-1 to TRBJ2-3; TRBD1 aligns across 8 bases. J was trimmed by 5 bases and V by 0 bases; bases with no gene match: 11. The germline CDR1 and CDR2 sequences are SGHRS and YFSETQ. This CDR3 spans 17 amino acids. DNA for the CDR3: TGCGCCAGCAGCTTGGAGGTCCTCCAGGGGGCAGGAGATACGCAGTATTTT. Its protein product is CASSLEVLQGAGDTQYF.

This clonotype was seen ten or more times. This chain joins TRBV27 and TRBJ1-1, with TRBD1 identical over 9 bases. The CDR3 loop spans 20 amino acids. V lost 5 bases to trimming and J lost 0 bases; unmatched junction nucleotides: 19. The V gene's germline CDR1 is MNHEY and CDR2 SMNVEV (reference sequence). CDR3 in amino acids: CASSRQPVTLQGAMNTEAFF. The CDR3 region has the DNA TGTGCCAGCAGTCGACAACCCGTAACCTTACAGGGGGCAATGAACACTGAAGCTTTCTTT.

The sample holds many counts of this clonotype. The genes are TRBV11-2 and TRBJ2-7; 7 positions agree with TRBD1. The CDR3 covers 15 residues. Looked up from germline, CDR1 is SGHAT and CDR2 is FQNNGV. V lost 5 bases to trimming and J lost 6 bases; unmatched junction nucleotides: 13. The CDR3 loop reads CASSTGTVRLGEQYF. The CDR3 DNA follows: TGTGCCAGCAGCACCGGGACAGTAAGGCTAGGCGAGCAGTACTTC. Full variable domain (missing parts from reference TRBV11-2 and TRBJ2-7): EAGVAQSPRYKIIEKRQSVAFWCNPISGHATLYWYQQILGQGPKLLIQFQNNGVVDDSQLPKDRFSAERLKGVDSTLKIQPAKLEDSAVYLCASSTGTVRLGEQYFGPGTRLTVT.

This clonotype has at least ten counts. V is TRBV2 and J is TRBJ1-2, with 9 bases lining up with TRBD1. The V gene's germline CDR1 is SNHLY and CDR2 FYNNEI. The CDR3 contains 16 residues. V lost 4 bases to trimming and J lost 2 bases; unmatched junction nucleotides: 8. The CDR3 sequence: CASSGITGQGNYGYTF. CDR3 DNA sequence: TGTGCCAGCAGTGGGATTACGGGACAGGGAAACTATGGCTACACCTTC. Full variable domain (outside the CDR3, taken from reference TRBV2 and TRBJ1-2): EPEVTQTPSHQVTQMGQEVILRCVPISNHLYFYWYRQILGQKVEFLVSFYNNEISEKSEIFDDQFSVERPDGSNFTLKIRSTKLEDSAMYFCASSGITGQGNYGYTFGSGTRLTVV.

Many counts were recorded for this clonotype. The chain has TRBV30 and TRBJ1-1; D remains unclear. Germline CDR1 GTSNPN, CDR2 SVGIG (reference sequence). The V gene lost 0 bases and the J gene lost 6 bases, with 11 bases spanning the gap. CDR3 length: 13 residues. The DNA for the CDR3 is TGTGCCTGGAGTGTCGTAGGTCCGGCTGAAGCTTTCTTT. It codes for CAWSVVGPAEAFF. Variable domain in full (rest from reference TRBV30 and TRBJ1-1): SQTIHQWPATLVQPVGSPLSLECTVEGTSNPNLYWYRQAAGRGLQLLFYSVGIGQISSEVPQNLSASRPQDRQFILSSKKLLLSDSGFYLCAWSVVGPAEAFFGQGTRLTVV.

This clonotype was detected many times. DNA for the CDR3: TGTGCCAGCAGCTTAAGGCCCAGGGTTAGGGAAAAACTGTTTTTT. It codes for CASSLRPRVREKLFF. The chain recombines TRBV7-3 with TRBJ1-4; maybe TRBD1 (5 bases). Germline V gene sequence: CDR1 SGHTA, CDR2 FQGTGA. Between the trimmed V and J ends, which lost 1 base and 8 bases, there was a span of 14 bases. The CDR3 totals 15 residues. The full variable domain, completed using reference TRBV7-3 and TRBJ1-4, is GAGVSQTPSNKVTEKGKYVELRCDPISGHTALYWYRQSLGQGPEFLIYFQGTGAADDSGLPNDRFFAVRPEGSVSTLKIQRTERGDSAVYLCASSLRPRVREKLFFGSGTQLSVL.

This clonotype was found a few times. This chain joins TRBV20-1 and TRBJ1-2; TRBD1 is a possible D gene (5 bases). V lost 3 bases and J lost 8, with 10 bases in between. The CDR3 length is 11 residues. Germline V gene lookup returns CDR1 DFQATT and CDR2 SNEGSKA (reference sequence). The CDR3 reads CSASGGLGYTF. CDR3 bases: TGCAGTGCTAGCGGGGGATTAGGCTACACCTTC.

This clonotype occurred many times. This sequence joins TRBV7-2 and TRBJ2-7, with 8 bases matching TRBD2. The V and J ends lost 5 bases and 0 bases, in that order; junction bases with no gene match: 6. The CDR3 totals 15 residues. Per the germline V gene, CDR1 is SGHTA and CDR2 is FQGNSA. CDR3 in DNA: TGTGCCAGCAGCGCGGGACTAGTGGGCTCCTACGAGCAGTACTTC. Translation: CASSAGLVGSYEQYF.

The chain employs TRBV19 and TRBJ2-3; D remains unclear. Trimming left V 4 bases short and J 2 bases short, with 13 bases between. Per the germline V gene, CDR1 is LNHDA and CDR2 is SQIVND (reference sequence). CDR3 length equals 15 residues. CDR3 coding DNA: TGTGCCAGTAGTAAGAATAACTTTTTCACAGATACGCAGTATTTT. It encodes CASSKNNFFTDTQYF.

This clonotype was recorded at least ten times. This rearrangement joins TRBV12-3 or TRBV12-4 to TRBJ2-1, with 8 bases that match TRBD2. V lost 6 bases and J lost 6; bases outside the gene matches: 4. CDR3 size: 13 residues. Here the CDR3 DNA reads TGTGCCAGCAGAGAGGGACTAGTCAATGAGCAGTTCTTC. Translating it yields CASREGLVNEQFF.